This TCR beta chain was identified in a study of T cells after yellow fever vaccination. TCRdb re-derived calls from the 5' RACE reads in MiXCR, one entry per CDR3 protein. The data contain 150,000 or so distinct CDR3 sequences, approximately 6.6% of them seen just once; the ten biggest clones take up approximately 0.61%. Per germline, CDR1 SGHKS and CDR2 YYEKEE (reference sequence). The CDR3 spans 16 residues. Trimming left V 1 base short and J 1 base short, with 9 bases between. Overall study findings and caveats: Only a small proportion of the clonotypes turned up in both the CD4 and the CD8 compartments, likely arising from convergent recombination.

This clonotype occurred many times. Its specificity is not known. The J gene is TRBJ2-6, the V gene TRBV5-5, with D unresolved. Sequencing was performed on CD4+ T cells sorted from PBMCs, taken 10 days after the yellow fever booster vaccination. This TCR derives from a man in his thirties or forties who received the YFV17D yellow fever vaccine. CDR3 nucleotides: TGTGCCAGCAGCTTGCGTGCTGGTTCTGGGGCCAACGTCCTGACTTTC. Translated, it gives CASSLRAGSGANVLTF.